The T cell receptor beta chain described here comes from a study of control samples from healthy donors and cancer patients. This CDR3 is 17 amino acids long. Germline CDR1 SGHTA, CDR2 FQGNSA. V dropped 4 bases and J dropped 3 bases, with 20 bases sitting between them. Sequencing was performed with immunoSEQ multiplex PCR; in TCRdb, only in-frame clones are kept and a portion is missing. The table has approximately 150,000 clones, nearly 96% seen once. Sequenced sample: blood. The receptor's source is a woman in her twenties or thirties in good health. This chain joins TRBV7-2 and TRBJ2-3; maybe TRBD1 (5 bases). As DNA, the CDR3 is TGTGCCAGCAGCTCCCACCCCCTGGGGCAGAGGACAGATACGCAGTATTTT. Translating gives CASSSHPLGQRTDTQYF.